The 24 T cell receptor beta chains below all came from one sample that was sequenced in a study of human versus mouse CDR3 diversity and MHC coevolution. The table came from immunoSEQ multiplex PCR; TCRdb's copy has only in-frame clones and leaves some out. The sample lists 60,000 or so clones; 94% were seen once. Sequencing input: naive CD4+ T cells from blood. The sample's subset: CD45RO-negative CD62L-positive naive CD4 T cells. These receptors all come from a person aged 55 to 69 in good health.

The rearrangement joins TRBV13 to TRBJ2-2; 8 bases fit TRBD1. The CDR3 loop spans 16 amino acids. The V and J ends lost 7 bases and 4 bases, in that order; junction bases with no gene match: 11. The germline CDR1 and CDR2 sequences are PRHDT and FYEKMQ (reference sequence). CDR3 loop: CASILGTGRSTGELFF. The CDR3 bases are TGTGCCAGCATCCTCGGGACAGGTCGGAGCACCGGGGAGCTGTTTTTT. Full variable domain (remainder filled in from reference TRBV13 and TRBJ2-2): AAGVIQSPRHLIKEKRETATLKCYPIPRHDTVYWYQQGPGQDPQFLISFYEKMQSDKGSIPDRFSAQQFSDYHSELNMSSLELGDSALYFCASILGTGRSTGELFFGEGSRLTVL.

The chain links TRBV11-3 to TRBJ1-2, with TRBD1 matching over 7 bases. V was pared by 8 bases and J by 4 bases, with 7 bases of the junction left unmatched. The germline CDR1 and CDR2 sequences are SGHNT and YENEEA. This CDR3 comprises 13 residues. CDR3 sequence (DNA): TGTGCCAGCCGACTGACAGGGACCTATGGCTACACCTTC. This sequence encodes CASRLTGTYGYTF.

As regards this clone: Germline is not matched at one junction end, which may reflect a read error. Other DNA sequences in this specimen translate into the identical CDR3. This chain links TRBV5-1 with TRBJ2-5, with D possibly being TRBD2 (6 bases). The CDR3 runs to 13 residues. From germline, CDR1 is SGHRS and CDR2 YFSETQ. CDR3 protein: CASRWTTQETQYF. The CDR3 coding sequence is TGCGCCAGCAGATGGACTACTCAAGAGACCCAATACTTC.

The rearrangement joins TRBV5-4 to TRBJ1-2; D is perhaps TRBD1 (6 bases). The germline CDR1 and CDR2 sequences are SGHNT and YYREEE (reference sequence). The length of the CDR3 is 13 residues. Trimming pared 0 bases from V and 3 bases from J, leaving 6 bases between. CDR3 loop: CASSLEGDYGYTF. In DNA form, the CDR3 reads TGTGCCAGCAGCTTGGAGGGGGACTATGGCTACACCTTC.

The chain recombines TRBV11-3 with TRBJ2-7; the match to TRBD1 covers 8 bases. This CDR3 is built from 14 residues. The germline V gene encodes CDR1 SGHNT and CDR2 YENEEA. J lost 0 bases, V lost 3 bases, and 1 base had no gene match. CDR3 amino acids: CASSLGQASYEQYF. The CDR3 DNA is TGTGCCAGCAGCTTGGGACAGGCCTCCTACGAGCAGTACTTC.

The gene calls are TRBV7-9 and TRBJ2-5, with a tentative D call TRBD2 (6 bases). V was cut by 6 bases and J by 2 bases, with 16 bases left in between. The CDR3 length is 15 residues. CDR1 SEHNR and CDR2 FQNEAQ come from the germline V gene (reference sequence). The DNA for the CDR3 is TGTGCCAGCAGTCTGGGGGGTTTGGATCAAGAGACCCAGTACTTC. Its protein is CASSLGGLDQETQYF.

The chain recombines TRBV28 with TRBJ2-1; the match to TRBD2 covers 7 bases. Looked up from germline, CDR1 is MDHEN and CDR2 is SYDVKM. The CDR3 spans 16 residues. Trimming cost V 2 bases and J 5 bases; bases outside gene matches: 9. The chain's CDR3 is CASSLTSGRRDNEQFF. The CDR3 DNA sequence: TGTGCCAGCAGTTTAACCTCCGGGAGGAGGGACAATGAGCAGTTCTTC.

The J gene is TRBJ1-4, the V gene TRBV2, with 10 bases fitting TRBD1. Germline lookup yields CDR1 SNHLY and CDR2 FYNNEI. Trimming cost V 6 bases and J 7 bases; bases outside gene matches: 5. The length of the CDR3 is 14 residues. The CDR3: CASRVGTGVEKLFF. The CDR3, as DNA: TGTGCCAGCAGGGTGGGGACAGGGGTTGAAAAACTGTTTTTT.

The chain couples TRBV5-1 to TRBJ2-5, with D maybe TRBD2 (6 bases). Trimming took off 4 bases at V and 5 bases at J, with 12 bases between the two ends. Per the germline V gene, CDR1 is SGHRS and CDR2 is YFSETQ. The CDR3 contains 13 residues. CDR3 bases: TGCGCCAGCAGCATCGGTGGGGGGGAGACCCAGTACTTC. Translated: CASSIGGGETQYF.

This chain joins TRBV19 and TRBJ2-5, with 7 bases aligning to TRBD1. Per the germline V gene, CDR1 is LNHDA and CDR2 is SQIVND (reference sequence). Trimming took 9 bases from V and 5 from J; bases not matched to a gene: 9. This CDR3 has 13 amino acids. This chain's CDR3 is CASSTGVLETQYF. In DNA form, the CDR3 reads TGTGCCAGCTCAACAGGGGTTCTGGAGACCCAGTACTTC.

V is TRBV7-3 and J is TRBJ2-1, with D tentatively TRBD2 (5 bases). Between the trimmed V and J ends, which lost 4 bases and 10 bases, there was a span of 11 bases. From germline, CDR1 is SGHTA and CDR2 FQGTGA. This CDR3 has 12 amino acids. DNA for the CDR3: TGTGCCAGCAGCTCCGGACTCGGGGAGCAGTTCTTC. It codes for CASSSGLGEQFF.

V gene TRBV18 combines with J gene TRBJ2-7, with TRBD1 matching over 7 bases. Per germline, CDR1 KGHSH and CDR2 LQKENI. J was trimmed by 2 bases and V by 8 bases; bases with no gene match: 9. This CDR3 region has 14 residues. The CDR3 loop is CASASGTDTYEQYF. CDR3 nucleotides: TGTGCCAGCGCCTCCGGGACAGACACCTACGAGCAGTACTTC.

V is TRBV10-1 and J is TRBJ2-6; TRBD1 aligns across 7 bases. Germline CDR1 is WNHNN and CDR2 is SYGVQD (reference sequence). Losses at the gene ends were 6 bases for V and 1 base for J; bases not matched to a gene: 9. The CDR3 extends over 17 amino acids. For the CDR3, the DNA is TGCGCCAGCAGCCAGGGACAGCTTACTTCTGGGGCCAACGTCCTGACTTTC. This sequence encodes CASSQGQLTSGANVLTF.

This chain links TRBV9 with TRBJ2-1, with TRBD1 matching over 7 bases. The length of the CDR3 is 15 residues. J was trimmed by 5 bases and V by 0 bases; bases with no gene match: 5. Germline loops: CDR1 SGDLS, CDR2 YYNGEE. CDR3 sequence: CASSVVGQRNNEQFF. The CDR3 region has the DNA TGTGCCAGCAGCGTAGTGGGACAGAGAAACAATGAGCAGTTCTTC.

The gene calls are TRBV18 and TRBJ1-3; 9 bases line up with TRBD1. The V segment lost 8 bases and the J segment 0 bases; nucleotides outside the gene matches: 2. The CDR3 sequence is 14 residues long. Germline V lookup: CDR1 KGHSH, CDR2 LQKENI. CDR3 sequence: CASVGQGSGNTIYF. In nucleotides, the CDR3 is TGTGCCAGCGTGGGACAGGGCTCTGGAAACACCATATATTTT.

The chain employs TRBV11-2 and TRBJ1-5; D unresolved. Trimming removed 1 base from V and 2 bases from J, with 9 bases in between. Germline loops: CDR1 SGHAT, CDR2 FQNNGV. This CDR3 has 15 amino acids. Here the CDR3 reads CASSLGLGGNQPQHF. CDR3 DNA: TGTGCCAGCAGCTTAGGGTTAGGAGGCAATCAGCCCCAGCATTTT.

The gene calls are TRBV7-9 and TRBJ2-7; 11 bases align to TRBD1. V shed 4 bases, J shed 6 bases, and the junction held 5 bases outside the gene matches. Germline assignment: CDR1 SEHNR and CDR2 FQNEAQ (reference sequence). This CDR3 contains 14 residues. CDR3 residues: CASSSGTGGLEQYF. The CDR3 bases are TGTGCCAGCAGCTCCGGGACAGGGGGTCTCGAGCAGTACTTC.

The J gene is TRBJ2-1, the V gene TRBV2; D might be TRBD1 (5 bases). Germline CDR1 is SNHLY and CDR2 is FYNNEI. This CDR3 spans 12 amino acids. Trimming cost V 8 bases and J 2 bases, with 7 bases left between them. The CDR3 DNA reads as TGTGCCAGCTCAGGGACCTACAATGAGCAGTTCTTC. This codes for CASSGTYNEQFF.

This sequence joins TRBV6-5 and TRBJ2-7; D is undetermined. Germline V gene lookup returns CDR1 MNHEY and CDR2 SVGAGI. Between the trimmed V and J ends, which lost 2 bases and 3 bases, there was a span of 11 bases. The CDR3 runs 14 residues. The CDR3 loop reads CASSYANRDYEQYF. The CDR3 DNA reads TGTGCCAGCAGTTACGCCAATCGAGACTACGAGCAGTACTTC.

The chain employs TRBV30 and TRBJ2-3, with 11 bases fitting TRBD2. Germline CDR1 is GTSNPN and CDR2 is SVGIG (reference sequence). This CDR3 is 16 amino acids long. Trimming took 1 base from V and 3 from J; bases not matched to a gene: 6. The CDR3 reads CAWSGGTSGQTDTQYF. DNA of the CDR3: TGTGCCTGGAGTGGGGGGACTAGCGGCCAAACAGATACGCAGTATTTT.

Written as DNA, the CDR3 is TGTGCCAGCAGTTACCCCAGCGGAGGGCGCTACGAGCAGTACTTC. Amino acid sequence: CASSYPSGGRYEQYF. The chain joins TRBV6-5 to TRBJ2-7; TRBD2 is a possible D gene (6 bases). The germline CDR1 and CDR2 sequences are MNHEY and SVGAGI. V was pared by 2 bases and J by 3 bases, with 14 bases between. CDR3 length: 15 amino acids.

The J gene is TRBJ2-3, the V gene TRBV30; 7 bases line up with TRBD2. In germline, CDR1 is GTSNPN, CDR2 SVGIG (reference sequence). This CDR3 comprises 10 residues. The V gene end was trimmed by 2 bases and the J gene end by 13 bases; junction bases not matched to a gene: 3. DNA for the CDR3: TGTGCCTGGAGTATCGGGACTAAGTATTTT. Translated, it gives CAWSIGTKYF.

This sequence joins TRBV6-5 and TRBJ1-5; maybe TRBD1 (5 bases). The germline V gene has CDR1 MNHEY and CDR2 SVGAGI. This CDR3 has 14 amino acids. The V end was cut by 0 bases, the J end by 4 bases, with 7 bases between. The CDR3: CASSYSRGNQPQHF. The CDR3 nucleotides are TGTGCCAGCAGTTACTCCCGGGGGAATCAGCCCCAGCATTTT.

The rearrangement joins TRBV6-1 to TRBJ2-5; 10 bases align to TRBD1. The germline gives CDR1 MNHNS, CDR2 SASEGT. CDR3 length: 15 residues. The J segment lost 5 bases and the V segment lost 4 bases, leaving 7 bases of the junction unmatched. The CDR3: CASSGDRGHSETQYF. DNA of the CDR3: TGTGCCAGCAGTGGCGACAGGGGGCACTCCGAGACCCAGTACTTC.